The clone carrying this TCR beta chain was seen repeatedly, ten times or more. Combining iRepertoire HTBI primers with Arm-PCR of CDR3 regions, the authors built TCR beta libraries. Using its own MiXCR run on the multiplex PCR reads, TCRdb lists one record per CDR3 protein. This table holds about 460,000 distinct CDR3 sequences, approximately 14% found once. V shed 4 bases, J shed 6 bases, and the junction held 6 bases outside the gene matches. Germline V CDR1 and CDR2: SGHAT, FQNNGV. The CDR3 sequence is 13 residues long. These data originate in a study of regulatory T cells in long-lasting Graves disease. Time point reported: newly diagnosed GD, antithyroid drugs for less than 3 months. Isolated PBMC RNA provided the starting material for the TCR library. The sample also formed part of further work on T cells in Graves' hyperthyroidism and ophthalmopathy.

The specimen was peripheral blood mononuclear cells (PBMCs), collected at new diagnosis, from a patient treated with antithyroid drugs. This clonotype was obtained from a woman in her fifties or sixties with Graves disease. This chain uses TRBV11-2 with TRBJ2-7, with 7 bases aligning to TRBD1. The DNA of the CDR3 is TGTGCCAGCAGCTCCAGAAGACAGGGCGAGCAGTACTTC. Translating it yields CASSSRRQGEQYF.